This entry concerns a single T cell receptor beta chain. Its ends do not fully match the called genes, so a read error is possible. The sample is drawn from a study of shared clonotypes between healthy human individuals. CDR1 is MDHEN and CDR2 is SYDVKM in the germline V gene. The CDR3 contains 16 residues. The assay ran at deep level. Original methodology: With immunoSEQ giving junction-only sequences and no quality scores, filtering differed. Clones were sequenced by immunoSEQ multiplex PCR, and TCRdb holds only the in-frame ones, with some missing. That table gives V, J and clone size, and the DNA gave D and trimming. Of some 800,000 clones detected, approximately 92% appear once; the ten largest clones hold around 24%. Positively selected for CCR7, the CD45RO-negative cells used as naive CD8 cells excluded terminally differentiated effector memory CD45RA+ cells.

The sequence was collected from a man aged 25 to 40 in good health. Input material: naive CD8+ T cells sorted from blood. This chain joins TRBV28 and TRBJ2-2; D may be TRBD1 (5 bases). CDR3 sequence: CASSDDRFRNAGELFF. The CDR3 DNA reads TGTGCCAGCAGTGACGACAGATTTAGGAACGCCGGGGAGCTGTTTTTT.